The 24 T cell receptor beta chains below all came from one sample that was sequenced in a study of radiation and T cells in renal cell carcinoma. The method was immunoSEQ multiplex PCR; TCRdb's version includes in-frame clones alone and lacks a portion of them. The sample contains 70,000 or so clones, roughly 82% of which appear only once. Time point: blood 2 weeks post-SBRT. Treatment of the sample: 15 Gy SBRT to primary tumor, nephrectomy 4 weeks later. The material sequenced was blood, taken from a patient whose treatment included radiotherapy and nephrectomy. These receptors were collected from a man in his 60s with renal cell carcinoma.

The chain combines TRBV19 with TRBJ2-5; TRBD1 is a possible D gene (6 bases). The CDR3 has 14 amino acids. V shed 3 bases and J shed 4 bases, with 12 bases lying between them. The germline CDR1 and CDR2 sequences are LNHDA and SQIVND (reference sequence). The CDR3 loop is CASSIRGGLETQYF. CDR3 DNA: TGTGCCAGTAGTATTAGAGGGGGTTTAGAGACCCAGTACTTC.

This sequence joins TRBV28 and TRBJ2-1; TRBD2 agrees at 14 bases. Germline CDR1 is MDHEN and CDR2 is SYDVKM. The CDR3 has 19 amino acids. After removal of 5 bases from V and 1 base from J, the junction contained 10 bases not matched to a gene. This CDR3 reads CASSSPGLAGVGSYNEQFF. The DNA of the CDR3 is TGTGCCAGCAGTAGCCCGGGACTAGCGGGGGTGGGGTCCTACAATGAGCAGTTCTTC.

The chain has TRBV6-6 and TRBJ2-1, with 11 bases identical to TRBD2. In germline, CDR1 is MNHNY, CDR2 SVGAGI (reference sequence). Unmatched junction bases numbered 8, after V lost 8 bases and J lost 8 bases. The CDR3 contains 14 residues. CDR3 loop: CASRLAGTNDEQFF. The CDR3 region has the DNA TGTGCCAGCCGACTAGCGGGAACAAATGATGAGCAGTTCTTC.

The chain is built from TRBV11-2 and TRBJ2-7; 8 bases fit TRBD1. V shed 4 bases, J shed 6 bases, and the junction held 11 bases outside the gene matches. Germline CDR1 SGHAT, CDR2 FQNNGV. The CDR3 spans 15 residues. The CDR3 spells CASSSTGESIGEQYF. As DNA, the CDR3 is TGTGCCAGCAGCTCGACAGGGGAATCTATTGGCGAGCAGTACTTC.

The chain links TRBV7-8 to TRBJ2-3, with TRBD2 matching over 12 bases. CDR1 and CDR2 (germline): SGHVS, FQNEAQ. This CDR3 spans 14 amino acids. The V segment lost 11 bases and the J segment 0 bases; nucleotides outside the gene matches: 3. CDR3 in DNA: TGTGCCTCAGGACTAGCGGGAAGCACAGATACGCAGTATTTT. Residues: CASGLAGSTDTQYF. The full variable domain, completed using reference TRBV7-8 and TRBJ2-3, is GAGVSQSPRYKVAKRGQDVALRCDPISGHVSLFWYQQALGQGPEFLTYFQNEAQLDKSGLPSDRFFAERPEGSVSTLKIQRTQQEDSAVYLCASGLAGSTDTQYFGPGTRLTVL.

The rearrangement joins TRBV13 to TRBJ2-7; 8 positions match TRBD2. The CDR3 contains 17 residues. V gave up 2 bases and J gave up 1 base; unmatched junction bases: 10. The germline V gene encodes CDR1 PRHDT and CDR2 FYEKMQ (reference sequence). CDR3 in amino acids: CASSLRIAGLESYEQYF. CDR3 bases: TGTGCCAGCAGCTTAAGAATAGCGGGACTGGAATCCTACGAGCAGTACTTC.

The J gene is TRBJ2-7, the V gene TRBV11-3; tentatively, D is TRBD2 (6 bases). The CDR3 is 12 amino acids. V was cut by 5 bases and J by 7 bases, with 12 bases left in between. The germline V gene has CDR1 SGHNT and CDR2 YENEEA. The CDR3 DNA is TGTGCCAGCAGCCGGAGGGTTGGGGAGCAGTACTTC. This codes for CASSRRVGEQYF.

The chain links TRBV28 to TRBJ2-1, with a weak D call TRBD1 (6 bases). The ends were cut back, 3 bases at V and 1 base at J, with 19 bases in the middle. The germline CDR1 and CDR2 sequences are MDHEN and SYDVKM. This CDR3 is 18 amino acids long. The CDR3 here is CASSLYRTGQGSYNEQFF. For the CDR3, the DNA is TGTGCCAGCAGTTTGTACCGGACTGGGCAGGGGTCCTACAATGAGCAGTTCTTC.

The J gene is TRBJ2-3, the V gene TRBV7-3; D is undetermined. Germline values: CDR1 SGHTA, CDR2 FQGTGA. Trimming removed 3 bases at V and 0 bases at J, with 7 bases between. The CDR3 is 14 residues long. In nucleotides, the CDR3 is TGTGCCAGCAGCTTGGGAAGTAGCACAGATACGCAGTATTTT. This codes for CASSLGSSTDTQYF.

The rearrangement joins TRBV19 to TRBJ1-6; tentative D call: TRBD1 (6 bases). V lost 6 bases to trimming and J lost 10 bases, with 10 bases between them. Germline CDR1 is LNHDA and CDR2 is SQIVND (reference sequence). This CDR3 has 12 residues. CDR3 protein: CASRLRGSPLHF. The CDR3 DNA is TGTGCCAGTAGGCTCAGGGGATCACCCCTCCACTTT.

The chain uses TRBV27 and TRBJ2-7; 7 bases line up with TRBD1. The trim removed 6 bases at V and 0 bases at J, leaving 20 bases unmatched. Looked up from germline, CDR1 is MNHEY and CDR2 is SMNVEV (reference sequence). The CDR3 is 19 residues long. CDR3 DNA sequence: TGTGCCAGCAGACCATTCCACCAAACCACAGGGGTCCCCTCCTACGAGCAGTACTTC. Translated: CASRPFHQTTGVPSYEQYF.

The CDR3 is CASSFGAGRTDEQFF. Written as DNA, the CDR3 is TGTGCCAGCAGCTTCGGGGCGGGACGGACAGATGAGCAGTTCTTC. The V and J genes are TRBV7-8 and TRBJ2-1; D possibly uses TRBD1 or TRBD2 (6 bases each). CDR3 length equals 15 residues. Trimming removed 3 bases at V and 8 bases at J, with 17 bases between. The germline CDR1 and CDR2 sequences are SGHVS and FQNEAQ.

This rearrangement joins TRBV6-4 to TRBJ2-7, with TRBD2 as a possible D gene (6 bases). The V end was cut by 4 bases, the J end by 5 bases, with 12 bases between. The CDR3 loop spans 13 amino acids. Per germline, CDR1 MRHNA and CDR2 SNTAGT. CDR3 amino acids: CASSVAERNEQYF. The CDR3 DNA sequence: TGTGCCAGCAGTGTAGCGGAGCGCAACGAGCAGTACTTC.

V gene TRBV30 combines with J gene TRBJ2-7; D possibly matches TRBD1 or TRBD2 (5 bases each). CDR1 is GTSNPN, CDR2 SVGIG, per germline (reference sequence). The CDR3 runs 13 residues. The V end lost 4 bases, the J end lost 1 base, and 11 bases lay between the germline ends. DNA for the CDR3: TGTGCCTGGATGACGGGACCATCCTACGAGCAGTACTTC. Translated, it gives CAWMTGPSYEQYF.

V is TRBV12-5 and J is TRBJ2-2, with D possibly TRBD1 on 6 matching bases. The CDR3 length is 13 residues. The V end was cut by 6 bases, the J end by 4 bases, with 9 bases between. CDR1 is LGHNT, CDR2 FRNRAP, per germline. CDR3 in DNA: TGTGCTAGTGGGCCAGGGGTCACCGGGGAGCTGTTTTTT. Amino acids: CASGPGVTGELFF.

This sequence joins TRBV5-6 and TRBJ1-3; D call uncertain. CDR1 is SGHDT and CDR2 is YYEEEE in the germline V gene. The CDR3 spans 15 residues. V lost 0 bases and J lost 0, with 7 bases in between. In DNA form, the CDR3 reads TGTGCCAGCAGCTTGGCGGCAATCTCTGGAAACACCATATATTTT. It translates to CASSLAAISGNTIYF. Drawing the rest from reference TRBV5-6 and TRBJ1-3, the complete variable domain is DAGVTQSPTHLIKTRGQQVTLRCSPKSGHDTVSWYQQALGQGPQFIFQYYEEEERQRGNFPDRFSGHQFPNYSSELNVNALLLGDSALYLCASSLAAISGNTIYFGEGSWLTVV.

This clone was seen only once. The gene calls are TRBV5-1 and TRBJ2-1; perhaps TRBD2 as D (6 bases). The V and J ends lost 4 bases and 2 bases respectively, with 13 bases between them. The CDR3 is 15 residues long. Germline CDR1 SGHRS, CDR2 YFSETQ. The CDR3 loop is CASSLGSGPYNEQFF. CDR3 sequence (DNA): TGCGCCAGCAGCCTTGGCAGCGGGCCCTACAATGAGCAGTTCTTC.

This chain links TRBV4-2 with TRBJ2-5, with a weak D call TRBD2 (5 bases). Trimming took off 5 bases at V and 1 base at J, with 11 bases between the two ends. This CDR3 is 14 amino acids long. In germline, CDR1 is LGHNA, CDR2 YNFKEQ. The CDR3 region has the DNA TGTGCCAGCAGCTATCTGGGAGTCCAAGAGACCCAGTACTTC. It translates to CASSYLGVQETQYF.

The J gene is TRBJ2-2, the V gene TRBV7-6; TRBD2 agrees at 9 bases. From germline, CDR1 is SGHVS and CDR2 FNYEAQ. V gave up 5 bases and J gave up 5 bases; unmatched junction bases: 12. This CDR3 comprises 17 residues. In DNA form, the CDR3 reads TGTGCCAGCAGCGGAGATAGCGGGAGCAGAAGAACCGGGGAGCTGTTTTTT. It yields the protein CASSGDSGSRRTGELFF.

This chain joins TRBV21-1 and TRBJ2-7; TRBD1 is the table's D call, not checked against the DNA. TRBV21-1 is given as a pseudogene. The CDR3 sequence is 14 residues long. The CDR3 DNA reads as TGTGCCAGCAGCCACAGTGTCTCGCGTTACGAGCAGTACTTC. It specifies CASSHSVSRYEQYF.

The rearrangement joins TRBV19 to TRBJ2-6, with no clear D. The CDR3 extends over 15 amino acids. Germline V gene sequence: CDR1 LNHDA, CDR2 SQIVND (reference sequence). Trimming shortened V by 2 bases and J by 3 bases, and 8 bases separated the two germline ends. CDR3 sequence (DNA): TGTGCCAGTAGTATATTCATTAGTGGGGCCAACGTCCTGACTTTC. This gives the protein CASSIFISGANVLTF. Complete variable domain (other parts from reference TRBV19 and TRBJ2-6): DGGITQSPKYLFRKEGQNVTLSCEQNLNHDAMYWYRQDPGQGLRLIYYSQIVNDFQKGDIAEGYSVSREKKESFPLTVTSAQKNPTAFYLCASSIFISGANVLTFGAGSRLTVL.

This chain links TRBV18 with TRBJ2-3; a weak D match, TRBD2 (6 bases). V was clipped by 4 bases and J by 0 bases, with 11 bases between them. The germline CDR1 and CDR2 sequences are KGHSH and LQKENI. The CDR3 sequence is 15 residues long. In DNA, the CDR3 is TGTGCCAGCTCACGGGACTGGGCAAGCACAGATACGCAGTATTTT. This encodes CASSRDWASTDTQYF.

The chain recombines TRBV5-4 with TRBJ2-1; D gene ambiguous. The CDR3 sequence is 14 residues long. The germline V gene has CDR1 SGHNT and CDR2 YYREEE (reference sequence). Trimming shortened V by 0 bases and J by 0 bases, and 4 bases separated the two germline ends. For the CDR3, the DNA is TGTGCCAGCAGCTTGGGGGGCTCCTACAATGAGCAGTTCTTC. Its translation is CASSLGGSYNEQFF.

The chain couples TRBV9 to TRBJ2-4; 14 bases match TRBD2. The germline gives CDR1 SGDLS, CDR2 YYNGEE. The CDR3 consists of 16 residues. With 0 bases clipped from V and 7 bases from J, the junction kept 3 bases outside the gene matches. CDR3 in amino acids: CASSVGGLAGVNIQYF. CDR3 DNA: TGTGCCAGCAGCGTAGGGGGACTAGCGGGAGTTAACATTCAGTACTTC. The whole variable domain, remainder taken from reference TRBV9 and TRBJ2-4, is DSGVTQTPKHLITATGQRVTLRCSPRSGDLSVYWYQQSLDQGLQFLIQYYNGEERAKGNILERFSAQQFPDLHSELNLSSLELGDSALYFCASSVGGLAGVNIQYFGAGTRLSVL.